The 9 T cell receptor beta chains below all came from one sample that was sequenced in a study of blood T cell repertoires in COVID-19. The table came from immunoSEQ multiplex PCR; TCRdb's copy has only in-frame clones and leaves some out. The sample consists of over 200,000 clones, 80% to 85% of them appearing once. The sample was peripheral blood. Source of these receptors: a woman older than 75 with active or convalescent COVID-19.

This clone was seen once. The gene calls are TRBV7-2 and TRBJ1-5; D is uncertain. Trimming removed 5 bases at V and 2 bases at J, with 10 bases between. The germline gives CDR1 SGHTA, CDR2 FQGNSA. This CDR3 comprises 14 residues. DNA of the CDR3: TGTGCCAGCAGCCTGGTTCAGGGCAATCAGCCCCAGCATTTT. It specifies CASSLVQGNQPQHF.

The V call is TRBV12-3 or TRBV12-4, the J call TRBJ1-2; tentatively, D is TRBD1 (6 bases). This CDR3 has 13 residues. Trimming cost V 5 bases and J 6 bases, with 13 bases left between them. CDR3 loop: CASSLQGLHGYTF. CDR3 sequence (DNA): TGTGCCAGCAGTCTACAGGGTTTACATGGCTACACCTTC.

About this clone: In the same sample, other DNA sequences code for this CDR3. V usage is TRBV7-2 and J usage is TRBJ1-5; TRBD1 aligns across 12 bases. After removal of 5 bases from V and 7 bases from J, the junction contained 6 bases not matched to a gene. Germline CDR1 SGHTA, CDR2 FQGNSA. The CDR3 extends over 15 amino acids. CDR3 sequence reads: CASSPGQGAGQPQHF. DNA of the CDR3: TGTGCCAGCAGCCCGGGACAGGGGGCGGGACAGCCCCAGCATTTT.

V and J are TRBV2 and TRBJ1-2; D not resolved. The ends were cut back, 4 bases at V and 7 bases at J, with 13 bases in the middle. Germline lookup yields CDR1 SNHLY and CDR2 FYNNEI. The CDR3 totals 13 residues. The CDR3 DNA reads as TGTGCCAGCAGTGGTTTGCAGGTCGGTGGCTACACCTTC. It specifies CASSGLQVGGYTF.

V is TRBV4-1 and J is TRBJ1-2; 7 bases are a match to TRBD1. Germline V CDR1 and CDR2: MGHRA, YSYEKL. The CDR3 sequence is 19 residues long. J lost 4 bases, V lost 2 bases, and 19 bases had no gene match. CDR3 loop: CASSQLTSGTVPSLYGYTF. CDR3 nucleotides: TGCGCCAGCAGCCAACTAACATCCGGGACAGTCCCTTCTCTCTATGGCTACACCTTC.

The chain has TRBV6-5 and TRBJ2-3; no reliable D call. Germline values: CDR1 MNHEY, CDR2 SVGAGI. CDR3 length: 12 amino acids. Trimming took 5 bases from V and 1 from J, leaving 4 bases between them. This CDR3 reads CASSRGTDTQYF. The CDR3 bases are TGTGCCAGCAGTCGTGGCACAGATACGCAGTATTTT.

The rearrangement uses TRBV27 and TRBJ2-7; D is ambiguous. Germline V lookup: CDR1 MNHEY, CDR2 SMNVEV (reference sequence). Trimming removed 6 bases at V and 0 bases at J, with 12 bases between. The CDR3 length is 14 residues. CDR3 nucleotides: TGTGCCAGCAGGCAATCTGGCGGCTCCTACGAGCAGTACTTC. It specifies CASRQSGGSYEQYF.

This clone was found once. V is TRBV5-5 and J is TRBJ1-1; tentative D call: TRBD1 (5 bases). Trimming removed 2 bases at V and 4 bases at J, with 12 bases between. Germline V CDR1 and CDR2: SGHKS, YYEKEE (reference sequence). The CDR3 has 14 amino acids. CDR3 in amino acids: CASSFQGGGTEAFF. The CDR3 nucleotides are TGTGCCAGCAGCTTTCAGGGTGGCGGCACTGAAGCTTTCTTT.

The rearrangement links TRBV11-2 to TRBJ2-1, with D tentatively TRBD1 (6 bases). From germline, CDR1 is SGHAT and CDR2 FQNNGV. The CDR3 is 16 residues long. The germline V and J ends were trimmed by 1 base and 6 bases, with 16 bases remaining between them. Here the CDR3 reads CASSLGGGREGNEQFF. In DNA form, the CDR3 reads TGTGCCAGCAGCTTAGGAGGGGGAAGGGAAGGCAATGAGCAGTTCTTC.